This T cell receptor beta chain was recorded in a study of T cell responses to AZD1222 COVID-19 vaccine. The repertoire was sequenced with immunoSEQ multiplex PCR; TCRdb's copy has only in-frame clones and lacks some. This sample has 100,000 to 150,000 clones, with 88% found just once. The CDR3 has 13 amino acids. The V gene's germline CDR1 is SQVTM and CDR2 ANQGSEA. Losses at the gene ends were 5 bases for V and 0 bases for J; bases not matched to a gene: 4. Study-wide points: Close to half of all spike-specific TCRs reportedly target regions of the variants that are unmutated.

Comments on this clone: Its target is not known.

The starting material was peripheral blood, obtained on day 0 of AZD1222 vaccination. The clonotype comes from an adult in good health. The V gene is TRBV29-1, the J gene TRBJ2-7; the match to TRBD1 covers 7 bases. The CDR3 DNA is TGCAGCGTTTTGACAGGGATCTCCTACGAGCAGTACTTC. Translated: CSVLTGISYEQYF.